The 2 T cell receptor beta chains reported below all come from one sample, sequenced in a study of T cells after yellow fever vaccination. MiXCR, run by TCRdb on the 5' RACE reads, gives a single entry per CDR3 protein. The sample yields fewer than 450,000 distinct CDR3 sequences, 7% to 10% seen once. The sample consisted of PBMCs, taken about 41 days after the first yellow fever vaccination. The receptors were gathered from a man between 18 and 29 years old who received the YFV17D yellow fever vaccine.

This clonotype was recorded a few times. The gene calls are TRBV28 and TRBJ2-6; D is perhaps TRBD2 (6 bases). V was pared by 6 bases and J by 0 bases, with 21 bases between. This CDR3 comprises 19 residues. The germline V gene encodes CDR1 MDHEN and CDR2 SYDVKM. CDR3 loop: CASSHGLAGTGSGANVLTF. The CDR3 DNA reads as TGTGCCAGCAGCCATGGCCTGGCAGGGACTGGCTCTGGGGCCAACGTCCTGACTTTC.

A few counts support this clonotype. The chain is built from TRBV10-3 and TRBJ2-3; possibly TRBD2 for D (6 bases). The CDR3 runs 15 residues. The germline CDR1 and CDR2 sequences are ENHRY and SYGVKD. Trimming stripped 2 bases from V and 0 bases from J, with 9 bases between. CDR3 region: CAISEGGKSTDTQYF. In nucleotides, the CDR3 is TGTGCCATCAGTGAGGGGGGGAAAAGCACAGATACGCAGTATTTT.